Listed below are T cell receptor beta chains from one sample, sequenced in a study of shared clonotypes between healthy human individuals. TCRdb's copy holds only in-frame clones and misses some; the assay was immunoSEQ multiplex PCR. The profile shows roughly 1,100,000 clones, about 75% of them singletons. The source material was memory CD4+ T cells sorted from blood. These TCRs come from a man younger than 35 in good health. CDR3s include the opening cysteine and the closing phenylalanine or tryptophan. The D gene is left open where the match is weak. Not all rows give a size; the values are once, few, many and, for expanded clones, a class.

J gene,V gene,D gene,clone size,CDR3 protein,CDR3 DNA
TRBJ2-1,TRBV28,.,few,CASSLASDNEQFF,TGTGCCAGCAGTTTGGCGTCAGACAATGAGCAGTTCTTC
TRBJ2-7,TRBV11-2,TRBD2,.,CASSLTGLAGAYEQYF,TGTGCCAGCAGCCTCACAGGACTAGCGGGAGCTTACGAGCAGTACTTC
TRBJ2-7,TRBV4-3,.,few,CASSQDADYEQYF,TGCGCCAGCAGCCAAGATGCAGACTACGAGCAGTACTTC
TRBJ2-4,TRBV30,TRBD1,few,CAWRGDRVAKNIQYF,TGTGCCTGGAGGGGGGACAGGGTAGCCAAAAACATTCAGTACTTC
TRBJ2-1,TRBV4-1,.,.,CASSQVDLGVSYNEQFF,TGCGCCAGCAGCCAGGTTGACCTAGGAGTATCCTACAATGAGCAGTTCTTC
TRBJ2-2,TRBV7-9,.,many,CASSHRVTGELFF,TGTGCCAGCAGCCACAGGGTCACCGGGGAGCTGTTTTTT
TRBJ2-5,TRBV30,.,.,CAWSRTGETQYF,TGTGCCTGGAGTAGGACCGGGGAGACCCAGTACTTC
TRBJ2-7,TRBV29-1,.,few,CSVIDQAYEQYF,TGCAGCGTCATCGACCAGGCCTACGAGCAGTACTTC
TRBJ2-2,TRBV18,.,few,CASSPDTGELFF,TGTGCCAGCTCTCCTGACACCGGGGAGCTGTTTTTT
TRBJ2-5,TRBV10-3,.,.,CAISGAGGDETQYF,TGTGCCATCAGTGGGGCAGGGGGGGACGAGACCCAGTACTTC
TRBJ2-5,TRBV7-2,.,.,CASSSTYGETQYF,TGTGCCAGCAGCTCAACCTACGGGGAGACCCAGTACTTC
TRBJ2-3,TRBV5-1,TRBD2,.,CASSFSGGTTDTQYF,TGCGCCAGCAGCTTTAGCGGGGGGACCACAGATACGCAGTATTTT
TRBJ2-4,TRBV5-1,.,.,CASSLGEILAKNIQYF,TGCGCCAGCAGCTTGGGAGAGATTCTAGCCAAAAACATTCAGTACTTC
TRBJ2-3,TRBV25-1,.,.,CASSELGSGASTDTQYF,TGTGCCAGCAGTGAACTTGGCAGCGGTGCTAGCACAGATACGCAGTATTTT
TRBJ2-3,TRBV11-2,TRBD2,many,CASSLDEHGRTSGSPDTQYF,TGTGCCAGCAGCTTAGATGAGCACGGTCGCACTAGCGGGAGCCCAGATACGCAGTATTTT
TRBJ2-5,TRBV15,.,.,CATSRETGGWLETQYF,TGTGCCACCAGCAGAGAGACGGGGGGCTGGTTAGAGACCCAGTACTTC
TRBJ1-3,TRBV19,.,once,CASKAMSSGNTIYF,TGTGCCAGTAAGGCCATGAGCTCTGGAAACACCATATATTTT
TRBJ2-2,TRBV5-4,.,.,CASSLMKERSNTGELFF,TGTGCCAGCAGCTTGATGAAGGAACGGTCGAACACCGGGGAGCTGTTTTTT
TRBJ2-3,TRBV12-5,.,few,CASVLDTDTQYF,TGTGCTAGTGTCCTGGACACAGATACGCAGTATTTT
TRBJ2-3,TRBV5-1,.,.,CASSTGGTQSTDTQYF,TGCGCCAGCAGCACCGGCGGGACTCAGAGCACAGATACGCAGTATTTT
TRBJ2-1,TRBV6-5,TRBD2,.,CASSPTSGGTYEQFF,TGTGCCAGCAGTCCCACTAGCGGGGGAACCTATGAGCAGTTCTTC
TRBJ2-5,TRBV20-1,.,.,CSANAGVTQYF,TGCAGTGCGAATGCAGGGGTGACCCAGTACTTC
TRBJ1-4,TRBV18,.,.,CASSPQGSNEKLFF,TGTGCCAGCTCACCACAGGGATCGAATGAAAAACTGTTTTTT
TRBJ2-2,TRBV7-3,TRBD1,.,CASSQPETGGTGELFF,TGTGCCAGCAGCCAACCCGAGACAGGGGGGACCGGGGAGCTGTTTTTT
TRBJ1-1,TRBV4-1,.,few,CASRQVPDLNTEAFF,TGCGCCAGCAGGCAGGTCCCGGACCTAAACACTGAAGCTTTCTTT
TRBJ1-3,TRBV7-2,.,.,CASSLSRGSGNTIYF,TGTGCCAGCAGCTTATCCCGGGGCTCTGGAAACACCATATATTTT
TRBJ1-5,TRBV7-2,.,.,CASSLGRYQPQHF,TGTGCCAGCAGCTTAGGGAGATATCAGCCCCAGCATTTT
TRBJ2-2,TRBV4-1,.,.,CASSQESEGANTGELFF,TGCGCCAGCAGCCAAGAGTCGGAGGGCGCGAACACCGGGGAGCTGTTTTTT
TRBJ2-7,TRBV9,TRBD1,.,CASSVQGDMLSEQYF,TGTGCCAGCAGCGTACAGGGGGATATGTTAAGCGAGCAGTACTTC
TRBJ1-2,TRBV7-9,.,.,CASSLMGGSGYTF,TGTGCCAGCAGCTTAATGGGGGGAAGTGGCTACACCTTC
TRBJ2-7,TRBV27,.,.,CASSRNSYEQYF,TGTGCCAGCAGCCGTAACAGCTACGAGCAGTACTTC
TRBJ2-5,TRBV11-2,TRBD2,.,CASSLTGTSGIGGQETQYF,TGTGCCAGCAGCTTAACCGGGACTAGCGGGATAGGAGGGCAAGAGACCCAGTACTTC
TRBJ2-7,TRBV28,.,.,CASSVPLLGNVGEQYF,TGTGCCAGCAGCGTTCCCCTACTAGGAAACGTTGGGGAGCAGTACTTC
TRBJ2-1,TRBV6-4,TRBD2,once,CASSPTSDYNEQFF,TGTGCCAGCAGCCCTACTAGCGATTACAATGAGCAGTTCTTC
TRBJ1-5,TRBV2,.,.,CASKAGLSRPQHF,TGTGCCAGCAAGGCAGGTCTGAGTCGGCCCCAGCATTTT
TRBJ2-7,TRBV15,TRBD2,.,CATSRGAGATQSSYEQYF,TGTGCCACCAGCAGAGGGGCGGGAGCTACCCAAAGCTCCTACGAGCAGTACTTC
TRBJ1-2,TRBV29-1,TRBD1,few,CSVEWGTANPNYGYTF,TGCAGCGTTGAATGGGGGACAGCTAATCCTAACTATGGCTACACCTTC
TRBJ2-5,TRBV7-2,TRBD2,few,CASSPNGLAGRETQYF,TGTGCCAGCAGCCCTAACGGACTAGCGGGAAGAGAGACCCAGTACTTC
TRBJ1-1,TRBV12-2,.,.,CASRLAPKDLSRNFSNTEAFF,TGTGCAAGTCGCTTAGCCCCTAAAGACCTTTCGCGCAATTTCTCGAACACTGAAGCTTTCTTT
TRBJ2-7,TRBV5-4,.,.,CASSLDPGVSSYEQYF,TGTGCCAGCAGCTTGGATCCGGGGGTCTCATCCTACGAGCAGTACTTC